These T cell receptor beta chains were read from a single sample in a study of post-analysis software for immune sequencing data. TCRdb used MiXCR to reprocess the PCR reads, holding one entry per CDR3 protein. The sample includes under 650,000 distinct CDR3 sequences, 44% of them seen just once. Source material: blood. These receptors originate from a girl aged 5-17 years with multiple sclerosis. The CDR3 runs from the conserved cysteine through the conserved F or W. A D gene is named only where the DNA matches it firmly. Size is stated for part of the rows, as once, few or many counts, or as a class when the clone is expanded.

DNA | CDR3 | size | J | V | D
TGTGCCATCAGTGAGTCCCTTTGGCAAGAGCAGTTCTTC | CAISESLWQEQFF | once | TRBJ2-1 | TRBV10-3 | -
TGCGCCAGCAGCCAAGTCCACGGGAGAAACTATGGCTACACCTTC | CASSQVHGRNYGYTF | - | TRBJ1-2 | TRBV4-1 | -
TGTGCCAGCATGGGGCCCGACCCAGCCAAAAACATTCAGTACTTC | CASMGPDPAKNIQYF | - | TRBJ2-4 | TRBV2 | -
TGCAGCGTTAAAGGACTAGTATCCTACGAGCAGTACTTC | CSVKGLVSYEQYF | - | TRBJ2-7 | TRBV29-1 | TRBD2
TGTGCCAGCAGTCGGGACCACTCCCACGAGCAGTACTTC | CASSRDHSHEQYF | - | TRBJ2-7 | TRBV5-6 | -
TGTGCCAGCAGTAATGTCCTGAGGTCTACTAACTATGGCTACACCTTC | CASSNVLRSTNYGYTF | - | TRBJ1-2 | TRBV27 | -
TGCAGTGCTAGAGCAGGGCTCTACTATGGCTACACCTTC | CSARAGLYYGYTF | - | TRBJ1-2 | TRBV20-1 | -
TGTGCCAGCAAAACGACTAGCGGCTACTACAATGAGCAGTTCTTC | CASKTTSGYYNEQFF | - | TRBJ2-1 | TRBV6-1 | TRBD2
TGTGCCAGCAGCCAAGGTGGGGCGGGAGGACCCTACGAGCAGTACTTC | CASSQGGAGGPYEQYF | - | TRBJ2-7 | TRBV3-1 | TRBD2
TGTGCCAGCAGCCCCTGGACTAGCGGTCCCTACGAGCAGTACTTC | CASSPWTSGPYEQYF | - | TRBJ2-7 | TRBV7-2 | TRBD2
TGCGCCAGCAGCTTAACAGGGTTCCAAGAGACCCAGTACTTC | CASSLTGFQETQYF | few | TRBJ2-5 | TRBV5-1 | -
TGTGCCAGCACCGTAGACTCGTACGAGCAGTACTTC | CASTVDSYEQYF | few | TRBJ2-7 | TRBV12-3/TRBV12-4 | -